This T cell receptor (beta chain) derives from a study of cytomegalovirus exposure and HLA in healthy donors listed by TCRdb under 2017. With regard to the full study: According to a later analysis, one platform produced both the roughly 120 validation repertoires and the 620 or so repertoires of the first cohort. The study was designed to test whether signatures of past pathogen exposure could be identified by cataloging public T cell receptors. In addition to the first cohort of around 670 subjects, a separate validation cohort of approximately 130 different subjects was used. The study combined high-throughput TCR immunosequencing, statistical association of individual TCRs with disease status, and machine learning to predict cytomegalovirus infection status.

V sheds 1 base and J sheds 11 bases, leaving 9 bases between their ends. Sequences KGHSH (CDR1) and LQKENI (CDR2) are obtained from the germline V gene. From its cysteine to its phenylalanine, the CDR3 spans 11 amino acids. Only the CDR3 portion is preserved as DNA: 33 bases, with reading frame beginning at the first base. With regard to this clone: Its antigen target is currently unknown. The input lacks base qualities; no much larger clone sits a single base away.

Overall study outcomes, separate from this receptor: The validation cohort had no HLA typing available for a later analysis, so co-occurrence within that cohort was assessed over all 130 or so repertoires. A total of 150 to 200 TCR beta chains were listed by the study as associated with cytomegalovirus. In both the original and validation cohorts, the classifier was reported to diagnose cytomegalovirus status with high specificity and sensitivity. Most TCR sequences were observed very rarely across donors, whereas some public TCRs were present in many individuals. A later analysis found that TCRs clustered in the first cohort also tended to co-occur in the 120 validation repertoires, with 94% of cluster scores above 0. The authors suggested that the approach could potentially be generalized to other disease states and immunological phenotypes. A few of the identified cytomegalovirus-associated TCR beta chains were confirmed in vitro to be specific for cytomegalovirus antigens.

Donors formed part of the validation cohort, which comprised over a hundred subjects and was distinct from the first cohort of 550 to 850 subjects. Library preparation used the immunoSEQ multiplex PCR assay. The source study handled its data this way. A statistical classification framework was developed to diagnose cytomegalovirus status using the catalog of TCR beta chain sequences. In TCRdb, the immuneACCESS table is reduced to in-frame sequences with V and J assigned. These tables do not hold every clone; where another copy was compared, an unresolved V gene accounts for under half, and the others remain unexplained. That table gives V, J and clone size, and the DNA gave D and trimming. The sample has around 140,000 clones on record, 89% of them singletons. The ten largest clonotypes hold 0.95% to 1.5% of the sample.

Sequenced: PBMCs. The sequence is built from TRBV18 and TRBJ2-7; TRBD1 is perhaps the D gene, given 5 matching bases. This receptor was taken from a woman between 18 and 29 years old in good health and CMV-seronegative. The nucleotide sequence reads TGTGCCAGCTCACCACGTCCAGGGAAGTACTTC. This codes for CASSPRPGKYF.